Included here is one T cell receptor beta chain sequence, with context. This entry is derived from a study of T cell responses to AZD1222 COVID-19 vaccine. Sequenced by immunoSEQ multiplex PCR; TCRdb stores in-frame clones only, minus some. The table lists about 100,000 clones, around 89% of them singletons. Deletions cut 0 bases from V and 0 bases from J, with 15 bases between. Per germline, CDR1 SGHTA and CDR2 FQGNSA. The CDR3 is 17 amino acids. This TCR derives from an adult in good health. This sequence joins TRBV7-2 and TRBJ2-7; no reliable D call. The source was peripheral blood, collected on day 0 of AZD1222 vaccination. CDR3 protein: CASSLAYRRYPSYEQYF. CDR3 bases: TGTGCCAGCAGCTTAGCTTATAGAAGGTACCCCTCCTACGAGCAGTACTTC.